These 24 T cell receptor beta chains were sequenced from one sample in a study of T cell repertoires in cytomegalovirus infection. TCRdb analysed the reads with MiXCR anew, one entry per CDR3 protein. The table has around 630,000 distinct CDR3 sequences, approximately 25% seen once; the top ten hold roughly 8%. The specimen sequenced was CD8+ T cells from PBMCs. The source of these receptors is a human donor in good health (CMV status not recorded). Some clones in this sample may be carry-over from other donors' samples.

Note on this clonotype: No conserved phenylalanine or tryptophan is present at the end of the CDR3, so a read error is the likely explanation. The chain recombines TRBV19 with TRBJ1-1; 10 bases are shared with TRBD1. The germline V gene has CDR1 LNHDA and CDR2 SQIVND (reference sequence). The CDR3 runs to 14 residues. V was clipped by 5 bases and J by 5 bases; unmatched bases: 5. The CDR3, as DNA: TGTGCCAGTAGTGTCGGACAGGGGGTTACTGAAGCTTTCTGT. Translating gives CASSVGQGVTEAFC.

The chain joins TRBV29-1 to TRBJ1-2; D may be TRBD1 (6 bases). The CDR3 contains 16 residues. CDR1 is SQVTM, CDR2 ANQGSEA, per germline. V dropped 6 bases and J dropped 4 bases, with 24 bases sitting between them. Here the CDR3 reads CSVRYSNRAGSYGYTF. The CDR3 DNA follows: TGCAGCGTCAGATATTCAAACAGGGCTGGGTCCTATGGCTACACCTTC. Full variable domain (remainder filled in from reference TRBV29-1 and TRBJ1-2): SAVISQKPSRDICQRGTSLTIQCQVDSQVTMMFWYRQQPGQSLTLIATANQGSEATYESGFVIDKFPISRPNLTFSTLTVSNMSPEDSSIYLCSVRYSNRAGSYGYTFGSGTRLTVV.

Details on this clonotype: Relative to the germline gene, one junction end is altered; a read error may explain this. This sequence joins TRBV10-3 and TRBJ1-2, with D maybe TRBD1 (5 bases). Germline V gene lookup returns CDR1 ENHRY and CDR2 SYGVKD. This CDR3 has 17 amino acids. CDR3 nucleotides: TGTGCCATCAGTAAGTCGGCCTATGCGTCAGGAGGGGATGGCTACACCTTC. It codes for CAISKSAYASGGDGYTF.

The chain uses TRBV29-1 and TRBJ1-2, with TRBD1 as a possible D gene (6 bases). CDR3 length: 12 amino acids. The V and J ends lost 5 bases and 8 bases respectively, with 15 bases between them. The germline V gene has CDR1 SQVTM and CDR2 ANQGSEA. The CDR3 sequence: CSVLGARRGYTF. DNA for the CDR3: TGCAGCGTTCTGGGGGCTAGGCGCGGCTACACCTTC.

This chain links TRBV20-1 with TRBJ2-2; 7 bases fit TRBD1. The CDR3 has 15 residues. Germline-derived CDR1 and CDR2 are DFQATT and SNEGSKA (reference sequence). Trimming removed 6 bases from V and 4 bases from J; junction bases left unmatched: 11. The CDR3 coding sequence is TGCAGTGCGGGGTCTTCCGGGACAGCCACCGGGGAGCTGTTTTTT. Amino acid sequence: CSAGSSGTATGELFF.

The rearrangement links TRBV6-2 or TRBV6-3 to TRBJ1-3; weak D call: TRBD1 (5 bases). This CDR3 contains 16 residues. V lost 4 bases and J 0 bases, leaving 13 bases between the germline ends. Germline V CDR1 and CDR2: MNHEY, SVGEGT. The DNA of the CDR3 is TGTGCCAGCAGTTTACGCGACAGAGGCTCTGGAAACACCATATATTTT. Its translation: CASSLRDRGSGNTIYF.

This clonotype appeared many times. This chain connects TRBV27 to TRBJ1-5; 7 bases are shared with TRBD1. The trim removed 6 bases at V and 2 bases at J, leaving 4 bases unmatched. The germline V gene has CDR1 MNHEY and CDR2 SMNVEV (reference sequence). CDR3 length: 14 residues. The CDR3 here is CASSFGTGNQPQHF. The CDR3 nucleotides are TGTGCCAGCAGCTTTGGGACAGGCAATCAGCCCCAGCATTTT.

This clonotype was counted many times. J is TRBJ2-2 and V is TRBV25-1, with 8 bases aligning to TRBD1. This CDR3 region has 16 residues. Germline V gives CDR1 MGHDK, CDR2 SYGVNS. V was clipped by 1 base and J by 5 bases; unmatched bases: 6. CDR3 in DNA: TGTGCCAGCAGTGAATGGACAGGGATGGTAACCGGGGAGCTGTTTTTT. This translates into CASSEWTGMVTGELFF.

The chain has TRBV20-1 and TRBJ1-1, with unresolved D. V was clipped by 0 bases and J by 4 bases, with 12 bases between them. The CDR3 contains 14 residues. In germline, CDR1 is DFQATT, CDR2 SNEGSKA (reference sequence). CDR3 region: CSARDREYSTEAFF. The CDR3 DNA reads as TGCAGTGCTAGAGATAGGGAGTACAGCACTGAAGCTTTCTTT.

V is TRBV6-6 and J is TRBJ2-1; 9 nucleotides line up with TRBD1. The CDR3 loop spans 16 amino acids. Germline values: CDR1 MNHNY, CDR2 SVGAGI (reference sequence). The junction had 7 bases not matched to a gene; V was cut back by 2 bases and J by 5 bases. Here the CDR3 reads CASSYLSGQGNNEQFF. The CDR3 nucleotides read TGTGCCAGCAGTTACCTCTCGGGACAGGGCAACAATGAGCAGTTCTTC.

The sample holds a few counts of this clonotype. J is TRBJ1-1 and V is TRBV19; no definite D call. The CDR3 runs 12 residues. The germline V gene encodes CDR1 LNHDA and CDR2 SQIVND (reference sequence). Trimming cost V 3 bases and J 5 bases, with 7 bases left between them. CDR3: CASSMRATEAFF. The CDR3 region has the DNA TGTGCCAGTAGTATGAGGGCAACTGAAGCTTTCTTT.

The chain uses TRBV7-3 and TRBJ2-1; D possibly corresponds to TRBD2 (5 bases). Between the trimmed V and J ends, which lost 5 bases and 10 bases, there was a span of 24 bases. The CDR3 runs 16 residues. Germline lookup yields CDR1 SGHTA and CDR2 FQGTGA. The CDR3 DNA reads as TGTGCCAGCAGCCCTCTCCTAGCTTCCCTAGGACGGGAGCAGTTCTTC. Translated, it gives CASSPLLASLGREQFF.

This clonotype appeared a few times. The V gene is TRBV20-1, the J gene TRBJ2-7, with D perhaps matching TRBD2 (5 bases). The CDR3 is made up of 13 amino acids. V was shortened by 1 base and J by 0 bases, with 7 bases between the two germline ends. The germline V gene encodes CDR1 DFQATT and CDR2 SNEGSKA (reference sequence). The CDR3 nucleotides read TGCAGTGCTAGAGCCGACTACTCCTACGAGCAGTACGTC. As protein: CSARADYSYEQYV.

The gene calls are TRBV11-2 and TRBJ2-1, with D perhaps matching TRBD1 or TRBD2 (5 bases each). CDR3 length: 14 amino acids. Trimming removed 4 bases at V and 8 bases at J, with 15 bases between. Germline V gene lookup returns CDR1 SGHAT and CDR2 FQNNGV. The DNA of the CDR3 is TGTGCCAGCAGCTCGCCGGGGCGCTGGGATGAGCAGTTCTTC. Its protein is CASSSPGRWDEQFF. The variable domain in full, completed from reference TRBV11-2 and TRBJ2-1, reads EAGVAQSPRYKIIEKRQSVAFWCNPISGHATLYWYQQILGQGPKLLIQFQNNGVVDDSQLPKDRFSAERLKGVDSTLKIQPAKLEDSAVYLCASSSPGRWDEQFFGPGTRLTVL.

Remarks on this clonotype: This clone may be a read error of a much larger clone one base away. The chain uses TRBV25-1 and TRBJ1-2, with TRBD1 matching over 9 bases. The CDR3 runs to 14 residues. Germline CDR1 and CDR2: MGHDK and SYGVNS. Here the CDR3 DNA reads TGTACCAGCAGTGAACTCCGGACAGGGGATGGCTACACCTTC. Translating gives CTSSELRTGDGYTF.

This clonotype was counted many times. The CDR3 DNA reads TGTGCCAGCAGTTACTTGGACAGGGGCTACGAGCAGTACTTC. Protein: CASSYLDRGYEQYF. The chain joins TRBV6-5 to TRBJ2-7; 9 nucleotides align to TRBD1. Germline V lookup: CDR1 MNHEY, CDR2 SVGAGI. The CDR3 consists of 14 residues. The V segment lost 1 base and the J segment 3 bases; nucleotides outside the gene matches: 1.

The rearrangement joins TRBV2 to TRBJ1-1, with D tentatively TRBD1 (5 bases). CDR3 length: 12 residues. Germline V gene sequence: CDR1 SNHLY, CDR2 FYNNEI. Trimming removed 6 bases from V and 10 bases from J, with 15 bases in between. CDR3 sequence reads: CASSSADTRAFF. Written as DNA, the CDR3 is TGTGCCAGCAGCTCTGCGGACACTCGAGCTTTCTTT.

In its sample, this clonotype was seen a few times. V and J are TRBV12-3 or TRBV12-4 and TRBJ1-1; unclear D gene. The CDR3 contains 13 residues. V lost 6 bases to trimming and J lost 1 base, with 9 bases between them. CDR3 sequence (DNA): TGTGCCAGCAGACCTTCAGGGAACACTGAAGCTTTCTTT. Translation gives CASRPSGNTEAFF.

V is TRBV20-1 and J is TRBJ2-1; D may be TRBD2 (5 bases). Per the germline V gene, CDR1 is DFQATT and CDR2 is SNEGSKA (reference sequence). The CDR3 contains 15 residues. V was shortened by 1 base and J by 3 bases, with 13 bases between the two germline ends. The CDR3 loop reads CSARGYYRDYNEQFF. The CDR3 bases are TGCAGTGCTAGAGGATATTATCGGGACTACAATGAGCAGTTCTTC.

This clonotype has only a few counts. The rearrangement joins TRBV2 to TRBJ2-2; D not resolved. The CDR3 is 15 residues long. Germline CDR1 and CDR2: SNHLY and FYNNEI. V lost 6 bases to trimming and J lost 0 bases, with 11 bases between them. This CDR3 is CASRQGRSNTGELFF. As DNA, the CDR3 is TGTGCCAGCAGGCAAGGACGGTCGAACACCGGGGAGCTGTTTTTT.

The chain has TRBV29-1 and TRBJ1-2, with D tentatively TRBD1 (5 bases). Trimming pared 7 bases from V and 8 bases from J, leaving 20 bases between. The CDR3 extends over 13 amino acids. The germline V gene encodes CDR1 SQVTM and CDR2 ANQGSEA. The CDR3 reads CSAPGRPSGGYTF. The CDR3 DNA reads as TGCAGCGCTCCCGGACGGCCGTCAGGGGGCTACACCTTC. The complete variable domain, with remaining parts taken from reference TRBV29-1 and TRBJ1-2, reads SAVISQKPSRDICQRGTSLTIQCQVDSQVTMMFWYRQQPGQSLTLIATANQGSEATYESGFVIDKFPISRPNLTFSTLTVSNMSPEDSSIYLCSAPGRPSGGYTFGSGTRLTVV.

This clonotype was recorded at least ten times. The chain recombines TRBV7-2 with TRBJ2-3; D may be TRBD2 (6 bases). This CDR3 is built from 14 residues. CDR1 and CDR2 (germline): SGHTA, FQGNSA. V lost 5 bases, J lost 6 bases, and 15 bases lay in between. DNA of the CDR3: TGTGCCAGCAGCCCACTGGCGGGGAGCGATACGCAGTATTTT. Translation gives CASSPLAGSDTQYF.

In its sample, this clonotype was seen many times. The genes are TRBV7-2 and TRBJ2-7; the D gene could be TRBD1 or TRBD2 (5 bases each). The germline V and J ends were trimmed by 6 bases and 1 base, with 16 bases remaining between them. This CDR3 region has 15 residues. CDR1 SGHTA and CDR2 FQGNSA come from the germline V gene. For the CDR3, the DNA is TGTGCCAGCAGTTCCACCGGGACCGCGTCCTACGAGCAGTACGTC. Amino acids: CASSSTGTASYEQYV.

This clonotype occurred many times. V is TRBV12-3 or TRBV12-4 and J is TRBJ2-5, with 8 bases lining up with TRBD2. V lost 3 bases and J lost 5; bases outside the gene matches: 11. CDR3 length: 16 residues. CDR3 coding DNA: TGTGCCAGCAGTTTTTTCGGCGGGGGGCCCCGGGAGACCCAGTACTTC. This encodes CASSFFGGGPRETQYF.